The TCR beta chain under discussion was sequenced for a study of monozygotic twins with inflammatory bowel disease. Regarding the study as a whole: Cells of different T cell subtypes could not be told apart.

This CDR3 is 17 amino acids long. Germline assignment: CDR1 SGHRS and CDR2 YFSETQ. Details on this clonotype: The antigen is not known.

UMIs bearing a 6-nucleotide sample barcode were added through template switching. TCRdb reanalyzed the 5' RACE reads, giving one entry per CDR3 protein sequence and no DNA. The sample has 350,000 to 500,000 distinct CDR3 sequences. The source of this sequence is a human donor with ulcerative colitis or Crohn's disease, or a healthy co-twin of an affected twin (not recorded which). The chain recombines TRBV5-1 with TRBJ2-3; TCRdb gives TRBD1 as the D gene, but with no DNA this cannot be confirmed. Sequenced material: blood. CDR3 amino acids: CASSLGSTGLGTDTQYF.